Presented here are 2 T cell receptor beta chains from one specimen sequenced in a study of beta chain features in type 1 diabetes. Reverse transcribing all isolated RNA meant expressed TCRB transcripts were sequenced. The data were produced by immunoSEQ multiplex PCR, yet TCRdb's version contains in-frame clones alone and is incomplete. Here the sample spans approximately 360,000 clones, roughly 12% being singletons. Study-wide results and limits: A moderate, significant TCRB CDR3 shortening appeared in type 1 diabetes across four CD4+ subsets.

These receptors have no known antigen. The sample comprised naive CD4+ T cells from blood. Receptors were obtained from a woman younger than 30 with type 1 diabetes.

The gene calls are TRBV6-5 and TRBJ2-1; D possibly corresponds to TRBD2 (7 bases). Trimming took off 2 bases at V and 4 bases at J, with 12 bases between the two ends. The CDR3 loop spans 15 amino acids. Germline V gene sequence: CDR1 MNHEY, CDR2 SVGAGI. The CDR3 DNA is TGTGCCAGCAGTTACGGGGGGGGCGGGTACAATGAGCAGTTCTTC. Its protein product is CASSYGGGGYNEQFF.

The J gene is TRBJ2-4, the V gene TRBV5-6; D unclear. This CDR3 has 14 amino acids. Germline lookup yields CDR1 SGHDT and CDR2 YYEEEE. Trimming pared 1 base from V and 0 bases from J, leaving 5 bases between. The CDR3 reads CASSLTLAKNIQYF. As DNA, the CDR3 is TGTGCCAGCAGCTTGACTCTAGCCAAAAACATTCAGTACTTC.